This T cell receptor (beta chain) was recorded in a study of radiation and T cells in renal cell carcinoma. Using immunoSEQ multiplex PCR, the repertoire was profiled, and TCRdb retains in-frame clones only, with some absent. The table includes roughly 150,000 clones, roughly 87% detected once. V lost 8 bases and J 4 bases, leaving 10 bases between the germline ends. Germline CDR1 is SGHTA and CDR2 is FQGTGA. This CDR3 spans 12 amino acids. This clone was observed a handful of times. Time point of the sample: blood 2 weeks post-SBRT. Treatment of the sample: 15 Gy SBRT to primary tumor, nephrectomy 4 weeks later.

The V gene is TRBV7-3, the J gene TRBJ2-3, with unresolved D. Here the sequenced sample was blood, taken from a patient whose treatment included radiotherapy and nephrectomy. This receptor was obtained from a woman in her 50s with renal cell carcinoma. The chain's CDR3 is CASGNAADTQYF. The CDR3 nucleotides are TGTGCCAGCGGGAACGCAGCAGATACGCAGTATTTT. Full variable domain (rest looked up from reference TRBV7-3 and TRBJ2-3): GAGVSQTPSNKVTEKGKYVELRCDPISGHTALYWYRQSLGQGPEFLIYFQGTGAADDSGLPNDRFFAVRPEGSVSTLKIQRTERGDSAVYLCASGNAADTQYFGPGTRLTVL.